The rows below give T cell receptor beta chains drawn from one sample of a study of blood T cell repertoires in COVID-19. Generated by immunoSEQ multiplex PCR, the TCRdb table keeps only in-frame clones and is missing some. The sample comprises fewer than 200,000 clones, about 89% of which are singletons, and roughly 2.5% rests with the top ten. Sequencing input: peripheral blood. The receptors originated from a man aged 35-49 years with active or convalescent COVID-19. The CDR3 runs from the conserved cysteine through the conserved F or W. The D gene is left open where the match is weak. Clone size is stated in some rows and not others, as once, few, many or a class when expanded.

v_gene	j_gene	d_gene	len	abundance	CDR3nt	CDR3aa
TRBV9	TRBJ1-1	-	16	once	TGTGCCAGCAGTCACTCCACCGACACTCTGAACACTGAAGCTTTCTTT	CASSHSTDTLNTEAFF
TRBV25-1	TRBJ1-3	-	14	once	TGTGCCACCGGGGGACCGCGCTCTGGAAACACCATATATTTT	CATGGPRSGNTIYF
TRBV4-1	TRBJ2-5	-	15	few	TGCGCCAGCAGCCCCCCAGGGACCCAGGGGACGACCCAGTACTTC	CASSPPGTQGTTQYF
TRBV7-9	TRBJ1-2	TRBD1	15	once	TGTGCCAGCAGCCTTGGACAGGGGGTGATCTATGGCTACACCTTC	CASSLGQGVIYGYTF
TRBV9	TRBJ1-6	-	14	-	TGTGCCAGCAGCGTAGCTGCGGGGGGCGAACCCCTCCACTTT	CASSVAAGGEPLHF
TRBV7-9	TRBJ1-2	-	15	-	TGTGCCGGCGACAGGTTACCGCCCTCTTACTATGGCTACACCTTC	CAGDRLPPSYYGYTF
TRBV7-2	TRBJ1-2	TRBD1	16	-	TGTGCCAGCAGCTTAGCCCCGGGACAGGAAATCTATGGCTACACCTTC	CASSLAPGQEIYGYTF
TRBV14	TRBJ2-3	-	16	once	TGTGCCAGCAGCCGGGCGACTATCGGGGGAGCAGATACGCAGTATTTT	CASSRATIGGADTQYF
TRBV9	TRBJ2-3	-	13	once	TGTGCCAGCAGCGTAGATCAGTCCGCCACGCAGTATTTT	CASSVDQSATQYF
TRBV30	TRBJ1-2	-	13	-	TGTGCCTGGAGTGTAAGGTGGGCAGATGGCTACACCTTC	CAWSVRWADGYTF
TRBV4-1	TRBJ2-7	-	14	-	TGCGCCAGCAGCCGGAGGGACAGAGACTACGAGCAGTACTTC	CASSRRDRDYEQYF
TRBV19	TRBJ1-1	TRBD1	16	-	TGTGCCAGTAGCCAAGGTAGACAGGGCCCGAGCACTGAAGCTTTCTTT	CASSQGRQGPSTEAFF
TRBV19	TRBJ2-2	TRBD1	14	-	TGTGCCAGTAGTATGGGGACAGGCTCTCCGGAGCTGTTTTTT	CASSMGTGSPELFF
TRBV9	TRBJ2-5	TRBD2	15	-	TGTGCCAGCAGCGCCGGGGGGGCGTACCAAGAGACCCAGTACTTC	CASSAGGAYQETQYF
TRBV2	TRBJ1-1	-	18	-	TGTGCCAGCAGTGAAGCGATCTCCCGACGAAGCGTCAACACTGAAGCTTTCTTT	CASSEAISRRSVNTEAFF
TRBV7-8	TRBJ1-1	-	12	-	TGTGCCAGCAGCCATCAACTGGCTGAAGCTTTCTTT	CASSHQLAEAFF
TRBV6-5	TRBJ2-6	-	15	-	TGTGCCAGCAGTTATCCCCACTCTGGGGCCAACGTCCTGACTTTC	CASSYPHSGANVLTF
TRBV7-9	TRBJ1-2	-	15	-	TGTGCCAGCAGCCCCCCGGGGGGTAGAGAGTATGGCTACACCTTC	CASSPPGGREYGYTF
TRBV20-1	TRBJ1-5	-	13	once	TGCAGTGCTAGTCGGGGGATGGCATCGACCCAGCATTTT	CSASRGMASTQHF
TRBV30	TRBJ2-7	TRBD2	14	-	TGTGCCTGGAGTGTTCCGGGGGGGCAGAACGAGCAGTACTTC	CAWSVPGGQNEQYF
TRBV30	TRBJ2-2	-	14	-	TGTGCCTGGGCGACTGTGCCGAACACCGGGGAGCTGTTTTTT	CAWATVPNTGELFF
TRBV18	TRBJ1-4	TRBD1	18	-	TGTGCCAGCTCACCACGGACAGGGGGTATATCGGGTCATGAAAAACTGTTTTTT	CASSPRTGGISGHEKLFF
TRBV7-2	TRBJ2-2	TRBD2	17	-	TGTGCCAGCAGTGCTGGACTAGCGGGGGTACAGACCGGGGAGCTGTTTTTT	CASSAGLAGVQTGELFF
TRBV18	TRBJ2-1	TRBD2	15	few	TGTGCCAGCTCACCACCAACTAGCGGATACAATGAGCAGTTCTTC	CASSPPTSGYNEQFF
TRBV6-5	TRBJ2-7	-	14	few	TGTGCCAGCAGTAACGGTAGGGGTCCCTACGAGCAGTACTTC	CASSNGRGPYEQYF
TRBV6-2/TRBV6-3	TRBJ2-2	-	14	-	TGTGCCAGCAGTTACCGGGGGAACACCGGGGAGCTGTTTTTT	CASSYRGNTGELFF
TRBV25-1	TRBJ1-2	-	13	-	TGTGCCAGCAGTGAAGGGGGGAACCTTGGCTACACCTTC	CASSEGGNLGYTF
TRBV19	TRBJ2-2	-	14	-	TGTGCCAGTAGTATACGAGGGGGCACCGGGGAGCTGTTTTTT	CASSIRGGTGELFF
TRBV7-2	TRBJ2-7	-	15	-	TGTGCCAGCAGCTTAGCTAATGAGGGATTCTACGAGCAGTACTTC	CASSLANEGFYEQYF
TRBV6-2/TRBV6-3	TRBJ1-5	TRBD1	15	-	TGTGCCAGCAGTTCCGGACAGGGGGTTAATCAGCCCCAGCATTTT	CASSSGQGVNQPQHF
TRBV5-4	TRBJ2-3	-	14	few	TGTGCCAGCAGCTTGGACAGGGCGTCAGATACGCAGTATTTT	CASSLDRASDTQYF
TRBV7-9	TRBJ1-5	-	14	-	TGTGCCAGCAGCTTAAGCCATAGCAATCAGCCCCAGCATTTT	CASSLSHSNQPQHF
TRBV9	TRBJ1-1	-	13	-	TGTGCCAGCAGCGCCTACAGGCAAACTGAAGCTTTCTTT	CASSAYRQTEAFF
TRBV14	TRBJ2-1	TRBD2	15	-	TGTGCCAGCAGACGGACTAGCGACTCCTACAATGAGCAGTTCTTC	CASRRTSDSYNEQFF
TRBV25-1	TRBJ2-7	-	16	-	TGTGCCAGCAGGACCTTGGAGGACCTCAGCTCCTACGAGCAGTACTTC	CASRTLEDLSSYEQYF
TRBV5-8	TRBJ1-2	-	14	-	TGTGCCAGCAGGGCGGCAGGGCTTAACTATGGCTACACCTTC	CASRAAGLNYGYTF
TRBV11-3	TRBJ2-1	-	13	-	TGTGCCAGCAGCGACAGAGCCTCTTTAGAGCAGTTCTTC	CASSDRASLEQFF
TRBV11-2	TRBJ2-2	-	15	-	TGTGCCAGCAGCTTAGTATCGGGGTACACCGGGGAGCTGTTTTTT	CASSLVSGYTGELFF
TRBV2	TRBJ1-6	-	14	-	TGTGCCAGCAGTGAGGGTCAGGGGTACTCACCCCTCCACTTT	CASSEGQGYSPLHF
TRBV4-1	TRBJ2-5	-	17	-	TGCGCCAGCAGCCAAGGGCGCCTGGTAAGCGTAGGAGAGACCCAGTACTTC	CASSQGRLVSVGETQYF
TRBV4-1	TRBJ2-1	-	13	-	TGCGCCAGCAGCCCCAACACCTACAATGAGCAGTTCTTC	CASSPNTYNEQFF
TRBV30	TRBJ2-7	-	14	-	TGTGCCTGGAGTGTAGCGTCAGGGTCCTACGAGCAGTACTTC	CAWSVASGSYEQYF
TRBV14	TRBJ1-2	-	13	-	TGTGCCAGCAGACAAAGCAGGGGCTATGGCTACACCTTC	CASRQSRGYGYTF
TRBV21-1	TRBJ2-1	-	19	-	TGTGCCAGCAGCAACCCGGCTAGCGGGGGGTCTGATGCTAACAATGAGCAGTTCTTC	CASSNPASGGSDANNEQFF
TRBV5-1	TRBJ1-1	-	14	-	TGCGCCAGCAGCTTGGAGGCAGGGTACACTGAAGCTTTCTTT	CASSLEAGYTEAFF
TRBV7-2	TRBJ2-3	-	12	once	TGTGCCAGCAACTATAACACAGATACGCAGTATTTT	CASNYNTDTQYF
TRBV28	TRBJ2-7	-	12	once	TGTGCCAGCAGTTTGTCCGGGTACGAGCAGTACTTC	CASSLSGYEQYF
TRBV28	TRBJ1-1	-	13	-	TGTGCCAGTTTCGGGGGTTTTAACACTGAAGCTTTCTTT	CASFGGFNTEAFF
TRBV6-5	TRBJ1-2	-	13	-	TGTGCCACCCAAGTGAGTTCCGGGTATGGCTACACCTTC	CATQVSSGYGYTF
TRBV19	TRBJ2-1	TRBD2	12	-	TGTGCCAGTGGCGGGGGGGCCTATGAGCAGTTCTTC	CASGGGAYEQFF
TRBV15	TRBJ1-1	TRBD1	15	-	TGTGCCACCAGCAGGGATCGGACAGGTCCCACTGAAGCTTTCTTT	CATSRDRTGPTEAFF
TRBV14	TRBJ2-3	TRBD2	15	-	TGTGCCAGCAGCCAACGGCGGGGGGGTGGAGATACGCAGTATTTT	CASSQRRGGGDTQYF
TRBV14	TRBJ1-4	-	15	-	TGTGCCAGCAGCCAAGAAGGGGCAACTAATGAAAAACTGTTTTTT	CASSQEGATNEKLFF